This T cell receptor (beta chain) came from a study of CD8+ T cells in alopecia areata. This clone was observed at least ten times. Stated treatment: oral pan-JAK inhibitor, 5-10 mg twice daily. From alopecia areata patients, lesional scalp punch biopsies and peripheral blood were collected. V lost 3 bases to trimming and J lost 6 bases, with 9 bases between them. Germline CDR1 and CDR2: MNHNY and SVGAGI (reference sequence). There are 13 residues in the CDR3. The authors extracted RNA and reverse transcribed it into cDNA as the sequencing template. Assay: immunoSEQ multiplex PCR; the TCRdb copy retains only in-frame clones and omits some. The sample contains hundreds of thousands of clones, around 66% of which appear only once.

The J gene is TRBJ2-1, the V gene TRBV6-6, with D perhaps matching TRBD1 (6 bases). The sequence was collected from a human donor with alopecia areata. Sequencing was performed on CD4+ T cells sorted from blood, taken between weeks 43 and 45, from a patient treated with tofacitinib. This CDR3 is CASSYGGRNEQFF. The CDR3 coding sequence is TGTGCCAGCAGTTATGGGGGCCGCAATGAGCAGTTCTTC.